Sequencing of this T cell receptor beta chain was carried out in a study of cytotoxic CD8 clonotypes in ibrutinib-treated CLL. Study as a whole: It was after a median approximately eleven months of treatment, range 6 to 36, that response samples were taken. Study-wide results and limits: Once treatment began, public clonotypes, which were uncommon, contracted or stayed stable. Researchers report that baseline clonality outpaced age-matched healthy donors and tracked circulating CD8+ T-cell counts.

As concerns this clone: Its antigen remains unidentified.

Using immunoSEQ multiplex PCR, the repertoire was profiled, and TCRdb retains in-frame clones only, with some absent. This sample has 90,000 to 95,000 clones; roughly four fifths occur once, and the top ten carry approximately 25%. Germline V gene sequence: CDR1 SGDLS, CDR2 YYNGEE. V was trimmed by 4 bases and J by 2 bases, leaving 12 bases between them. This CDR3 has 14 residues. The sample here was PBMCs, taken after 24 months of ibrutinib treatment. The chain joins TRBV9 to TRBJ1-1; maybe TRBD1 (6 bases). This clonotype was sampled from a human donor with chronic lymphocytic leukemia. This chain's CDR3 is CASSLSDRNTEAFF. DNA of the CDR3: TGTGCCAGCAGCTTATCGGACAGAAACACTGAAGCTTTCTTT.